Presented here are 32 T cell receptor beta chains from one specimen sequenced in a study of cytomegalovirus exposure and HLA in healthy donors. In the PCR, 60 Vbeta and 13 Jbeta primers were used. Repertoires were generated with immunoSEQ multiplex PCR, while TCRdb's copy carries only in-frame clones and drops some. The repertoire holds roughly 190,000 clones, with roughly 80% as singletons. Sequencing used PBMCs. Receptors were obtained from a female donor in good health and CMV-seronegative.

The J gene is TRBJ2-3, the V gene TRBV7-2; possible D gene TRBD2, 6 bases. Germline CDR1 SGHTA, CDR2 FQGNSA. Trimming removed 3 bases from V and 5 bases from J, with 12 bases in between. This CDR3 has 14 amino acids. Written as DNA, the CDR3 is TGTGCCAGCAGCTTCCCTAGCGTAGTAGATACGCAGTATTTT. It yields the protein CASSFPSVVDTQYF. Looking up the rest from reference TRBV7-2 and TRBJ2-3 gives the full variable domain: GAGVSQSPSNKVTEKGKDVELRCDPISGHTALYWYRQSLGQGLEFLIYFQGNSAPDKSGLPSDRFSAERTGGSVSTLTIQRTQQEDSAVYLCASSFPSVVDTQYFGPGTRLTVL.

V and J are TRBV30 and TRBJ2-1; TRBD2 agrees at 7 bases. V was pared by 3 bases and J by 2 bases, with 4 bases of the junction left unmatched. This CDR3 comprises 14 residues. The germline V gene encodes CDR1 GTSNPN and CDR2 SVGIG (reference sequence). CDR3 nucleotides: TGTGCCTGGAGGACTAGCAGTCCCTACAATGAGCAGTTCTTC. Its translation is CAWRTSSPYNEQFF.

V usage is TRBV30 and J usage is TRBJ1-3; D is unclear. Germline V CDR1 and CDR2: GTSNPN, SVGIG (reference sequence). The CDR3 is 15 residues long. The germline V and J ends were trimmed by 0 bases and 2 bases, with 11 bases remaining between them. CDR3 coding DNA: TGTGCCTGGAGTGTTACCGGGATACCTGGAAACACCATATATTTT. It specifies CAWSVTGIPGNTIYF.

V is TRBV6-1 and J is TRBJ1-5, with a tentative D call TRBD1 (6 bases). The CDR3 is made up of 15 amino acids. Germline V gene sequence: CDR1 MNHNS, CDR2 SASEGT. V dropped 4 bases and J dropped 4 bases, with 14 bases sitting between them. Here the CDR3 reads CASSVGTRGNQPQHF. The CDR3 DNA reads as TGTGCCAGCAGTGTCGGGACAAGGGGTAATCAGCCCCAGCATTTT.

The chain employs TRBV7-7 and TRBJ2-5; 8 nucleotides line up with TRBD1. Germline V gene lookup returns CDR1 SSHAT and CDR2 FNYEAQ (reference sequence). CDR3 length: 14 residues. V was pared by 5 bases and J by 2 bases, with 4 bases of the junction left unmatched. CDR3 in amino acids: CASSATGEQETQYF. DNA of the CDR3: TGTGCCAGCAGCGCGACAGGGGAGCAAGAGACCCAGTACTTC.

The V and J genes are TRBV12-1 and TRBJ1-1; the D segment call TRBD1 is taken from the table without a DNA check. TRBV12-1 is deemed a pseudogene. The CDR3 extends over 16 amino acids. The CDR3 protein is CASSLRQGPNDTEAFF. The CDR3 DNA sequence: TGTGCCAGCAGCCTACGACAGGGCCCTAACGACACTGAAGCTTTCTTT.

This sequence joins TRBV15 and TRBJ1-5; a weak D match, TRBD1 (5 bases). CDR1 is LNHNV, CDR2 YYDKDF, per germline (reference sequence). Trimming cost V 4 bases and J 7 bases, with 17 bases left between them. The CDR3 consists of 15 residues. The CDR3 loop is CATSTPEWEGQPQHF. DNA for the CDR3: TGTGCCACCAGCACCCCTGAGTGGGAGGGGCAGCCCCAGCATTTT.

The CDR3 sequence: CASSHSGGSTDTQYF. The CDR3 coding sequence is TGTGCCAGCAGTCATAGCGGGGGGAGCACAGATACGCAGTATTTT. The V gene is TRBV6-5, the J gene TRBJ2-3, with TRBD2 identical over 10 bases. This CDR3 has 15 residues. Germline-derived CDR1 and CDR2 are MNHEY and SVGAGI. Trimming removed 5 bases from V and 0 bases from J; junction bases left unmatched: 2.

This rearrangement joins TRBV7-6 to TRBJ2-7; TRBD2 aligns across 7 bases. This CDR3 is 15 amino acids long. With 5 bases clipped from V and 6 bases from J, the junction kept 13 bases outside the gene matches. Per germline, CDR1 SGHVS and CDR2 FNYEAQ. Written as DNA, the CDR3 is TGTGCCAGCAGCGGGACGGGACTAATAGGTGGCGAGCAGTACTTC. Translated, it gives CASSGTGLIGGEQYF. Using reference TRBV7-6 and TRBJ2-7 for the parts outside the CDR3, the full variable domain is GAGVSQSPRYKVTKRGQDVALRCDPISGHVSLYWYRQALGQGPEFLTYFNYEAQQDKSGLPNDRFSAERPEGSISTLTIQRTEQRDSAMYRCASSGTGLIGGEQYFGPGTRLTVT.

The genes are TRBV5-4 and TRBJ2-3; the D gene is possibly TRBD2 (6 bases). The V gene lost 3 bases and the J gene lost 6 bases, with 11 bases spanning the gap. CDR1 and CDR2 (germline): SGHNT, YYREEE (reference sequence). This CDR3 is built from 13 residues. The CDR3 DNA reads as TGTGCCAGCAGCTGGAACAGCGGGGATACGCAGTATTTT. Protein sequence: CASSWNSGDTQYF. The complete variable domain, with remaining parts taken from reference TRBV5-4 and TRBJ2-3, reads ETGVTQSPTHLIKTRGQQVTLRCSSQSGHNTVSWYQQALGQGPQFIFQYYREEENGRGNFPPRFSGLQFPNYSSELNVNALELDDSALYLCASSWNSGDTQYFGPGTRLTVL.

Only a few counts were recorded for this clone. J is TRBJ2-7 and V is TRBV5-1; a weak D match, TRBD1 (5 bases). This CDR3 region has 14 residues. Germline-derived CDR1 and CDR2 are SGHRS and YFSETQ. V was pared by 1 base and J by 4 bases, with 12 bases between. Here the CDR3 DNA reads TGCGCCAGCAGCTTGTCCGCCCAGGGATACGAGCAGTACTTC. This sequence encodes CASSLSAQGYEQYF.

V is TRBV28 and J is TRBJ1-5, with D possibly TRBD1 on 5 matching bases. The length of the CDR3 is 15 residues. Germline CDR1 is MDHEN and CDR2 is SYDVKM. V lost 7 bases to trimming and J lost 4 bases, with 17 bases between them. CDR3 protein: CASMGQKWANQPQHF. Here the CDR3 DNA reads TGTGCCAGCATGGGGCAAAAGTGGGCAAATCAGCCCCAGCATTTT. Drawing the rest from reference TRBV28 and TRBJ1-5, the complete variable domain is DVKVTQSSRYLVKRTGEKVFLECVQDMDHENMFWYRQDPGLGLRLIYFSYDVKMKEKGDIPEGYSVSREKKERFSLILESASTNQTSMYLCASMGQKWANQPQHFGDGTRLSIL.

This chain joins TRBV19 and TRBJ1-5; D not resolved. Trimming took off 2 bases at V and 0 bases at J, with 5 bases between the two ends. The CDR3 runs 14 residues. Germline CDR1 reads LNHDA; CDR2 reads SQIVND (reference sequence). CDR3 in amino acids: CASSIQLSNQPQHF. The DNA for the CDR3 is TGTGCCAGTAGTATACAACTTAGCAATCAGCCCCAGCATTTT.

This chain joins TRBV5-1 and TRBJ2-3; D unclear. Trimming shortened V by 7 bases and J by 1 base, and 10 bases separated the two germline ends. This CDR3 comprises 13 residues. Germline V lookup: CDR1 SGHRS, CDR2 YFSETQ. This chain's CDR3 is CASEASGTDTQYF. DNA of the CDR3: TGCGCCAGCGAGGCAAGCGGCACAGATACGCAGTATTTT.

The chain is built from TRBV19 and TRBJ1-4, with 8 positions matching TRBD1. The CDR3 runs 15 residues. J was trimmed by 4 bases and V by 4 bases; bases with no gene match: 5. Germline CDR1 reads LNHDA; CDR2 reads SQIVND (reference sequence). The chain's CDR3 is CASSKPGTGNEKLFF. The CDR3 coding sequence is TGTGCCAGTAGTAAGCCCGGGACAGGTAATGAAAAACTGTTTTTT. The full variable domain, with the rest looked up from reference TRBV19 and TRBJ1-4, is DGGITQSPKYLFRKEGQNVTLSCEQNLNHDAMYWYRQDPGQGLRLIYYSQIVNDFQKGDIAEGYSVSREKKESFPLTVTSAQKNPTAFYLCASSKPGTGNEKLFFGSGTQLSVL.

This clone was observed a handful of times. This chain joins TRBV6-5 and TRBJ1-1; TRBD1 agrees at 7 bases. The CDR3 is 15 residues long. The germline V gene encodes CDR1 MNHEY and CDR2 SVGAGI. V lost 4 bases and J lost 1; bases outside the gene matches: 6. CDR3 protein: CASSFSGTANTEAFF. In nucleotides, the CDR3 is TGTGCCAGCAGTTTCTCGGGGACAGCGAACACTGAAGCTTTCTTT.

The J gene is TRBJ2-7, the V gene TRBV28; a weak D match, TRBD1 (5 bases). Trimming took 6 bases from V and 0 from J, leaving 15 bases between them. This CDR3 region has 15 residues. Germline loops: CDR1 MDHEN, CDR2 SYDVKM. The DNA of the CDR3 is TGTGCCAGCAGACCCCCCACAGGTGACTCCTACGAGCAGTACTTC. Translating gives CASRPPTGDSYEQYF.

This chain connects TRBV9 to TRBJ1-6, with no clear D. V gave up 0 bases and J gave up 10 bases, with 14 bases separating them. This CDR3 has 15 amino acids. Per germline, CDR1 SGDLS and CDR2 YYNGEE. The chain's CDR3 is CASSVDPGSGSPLHF. The CDR3 coding sequence is TGTGCCAGCAGCGTAGACCCTGGTTCGGGGTCACCCCTCCACTTT. Complete variable domain (other parts from reference TRBV9 and TRBJ1-6): DSGVTQTPKHLITATGQRVTLRCSPRSGDLSVYWYQQSLDQGLQFLIQYYNGEERAKGNILERFSAQQFPDLHSELNLSSLELGDSALYFCASSVDPGSGSPLHFGNGTRLTVT.

The chain has TRBV28 and TRBJ2-7, with D tentatively TRBD1 (6 bases). From germline, CDR1 is MDHEN and CDR2 SYDVKM. This CDR3 region has 15 residues. V was cut by 4 bases and J by 0 bases, with 13 bases left in between. The chain's CDR3 is CASSYYREFSYEQYF. For the CDR3, the DNA is TGTGCCAGCAGTTATTACAGGGAATTCTCCTACGAGCAGTACTTC.

V gene TRBV2 combines with J gene TRBJ1-2; D might be TRBD1 (5 bases). This CDR3 is built from 15 residues. In germline, CDR1 is SNHLY, CDR2 FYNNEI. Trimming stripped 7 bases from V and 1 base from J, with 16 bases between. The CDR3 loop reads CASNLVGALNYGYTF. In DNA, the CDR3 is TGTGCCAGCAACCTAGTAGGGGCGCTTAACTATGGCTACACCTTC. Full variable domain (rest looked up from reference TRBV2 and TRBJ1-2): EPEVTQTPSHQVTQMGQEVILRCVPISNHLYFYWYRQILGQKVEFLVSFYNNEISEKSEIFDDQFSVERPDGSNFTLKIRSTKLEDSAMYFCASNLVGALNYGYTFGSGTRLTVV.

The chain combines TRBV19 with TRBJ2-3; TRBD2 might be the D (5 bases). Germline assignment: CDR1 LNHDA and CDR2 SQIVND (reference sequence). V lost 3 bases to trimming and J lost 5 bases, with 18 bases between them. CDR3 size: 16 residues. CDR3 region: CASSMSSNGVGDTQYF. The CDR3 nucleotides read TGTGCCAGTAGTATGAGCTCGAACGGGGTGGGAGATACGCAGTATTTT. The full variable domain, rest sourced from reference TRBV19 and TRBJ2-3, is DGGITQSPKYLFRKEGQNVTLSCEQNLNHDAMYWYRQDPGQGLRLIYYSQIVNDFQKGDIAEGYSVSREKKESFPLTVTSAQKNPTAFYLCASSMSSNGVGDTQYFGPGTRLTVL.

V is TRBV6-4 and J is TRBJ2-3; 7 bases are shared with TRBD2. V shed 4 bases, J shed 2 bases, and the junction held 3 bases outside the gene matches. This CDR3 contains 14 residues. Germline CDR1 and CDR2: MRHNA and SNTAGT. Here the CDR3 DNA reads TGTGCCAGCAGTGCCCTAGCGGACACAGATACGCAGTATTTT. Amino acids: CASSALADTDTQYF.

The chain recombines TRBV27 with TRBJ1-6; 9 bases are a match to TRBD1. There are 14 residues in the CDR3. The V and J ends lost 7 bases and 7 bases, in that order; junction bases with no gene match: 5. CDR1 is MNHEY, CDR2 SMNVEV, per germline (reference sequence). The CDR3 protein is CASTRDRANSPLHF. For the CDR3, the DNA is TGTGCCAGCACCCGGGACAGGGCAAATTCACCCCTCCACTTT.

This chain connects TRBV15 to TRBJ2-2, with D possibly being TRBD1 (5 bases). The germline V gene encodes CDR1 LNHNV and CDR2 YYDKDF (reference sequence). The CDR3 sequence is 16 residues long. Trimming shortened V by 5 bases and J by 0 bases, and 13 bases separated the two germline ends. This chain's CDR3 is CATSSRQIANTGELFF. Written as DNA, the CDR3 is TGTGCCACCAGCTCCCGACAGATCGCGAACACCGGGGAGCTGTTTTTT.

The rearrangement links TRBV25-1 to TRBJ1-2, with a weak D call TRBD1 (5 bases). The CDR3 loop spans 14 amino acids. V lost 0 bases and J lost 4, with 9 bases in between. Germline CDR1 MGHDK, CDR2 SYGVNS. The CDR3 protein is CASSEYFDSYGYTF. CDR3 DNA sequence: TGTGCCAGCAGTGAATACTTTGACAGCTATGGCTACACCTTC.

The chain uses TRBV27 and TRBJ2-1; 9 bases align to TRBD2. CDR1 and CDR2 (germline): MNHEY, SMNVEV (reference sequence). The CDR3 consists of 18 residues. J gave up 3 bases and V 2 bases, and 11 bases lay outside the gene matches. This chain's CDR3 is CASSLPPLAGAFYNEQFF. DNA of the CDR3: TGTGCCAGCAGTTTACCGCCGTTAGCGGGGGCCTTCTACAATGAGCAGTTCTTC.

The chain links TRBV10-3 to TRBJ2-1; 10 nucleotides line up with TRBD2. The germline CDR1 and CDR2 sequences are ENHRY and SYGVKD. The ends lost 6 bases at V and 1 base at J; junction bases unmatched: 12. The CDR3 consists of 18 residues. The CDR3 loop is CAIRAGTSVSTSYNEQFF. The CDR3, as DNA: TGTGCCATCAGAGCCGGGACTAGCGTCTCAACTTCCTACAATGAGCAGTTCTTC.

This clone was recorded a few times. The chain uses TRBV6-4 and TRBJ2-3; D perhaps matches TRBD2 (6 bases). The CDR3 loop spans 16 amino acids. Germline V CDR1 and CDR2: MRHNA, SNTAGT. V shed 3 bases and J shed 0 bases, with 13 bases lying between them. CDR3 DNA sequence: TGTGCCAGCAGTGAGTCCCGGGGGAGCAGCACAGATACGCAGTATTTT. Protein: CASSESRGSSTDTQYF.

V is TRBV7-9 and J is TRBJ2-5, with 11 bases aligning to TRBD2. The J segment lost 3 bases and the V segment lost 5 bases, leaving 2 bases of the junction unmatched. The germline CDR1 and CDR2 sequences are SEHNR and FQNEAQ (reference sequence). The CDR3 runs 14 residues. Here the CDR3 reads CASSISGGEETQYF. In DNA, the CDR3 is TGTGCCAGCAGCATTAGCGGGGGGGAAGAGACCCAGTACTTC. The entire variable domain, with the rest obtained from reference TRBV7-9 and TRBJ2-5, is as follows: DTGVSQNPRHKITKRGQNVTFRCDPISEHNRLYWYRQTLGQGPEFLTYFQNEAQLEKSRLLSDRFSAERPKGSFSTLEIQRTEQGDSAMYLCASSISGGEETQYFGPGTRLLVL.

The chain couples TRBV5-4 to TRBJ2-7; weak D call: TRBD1 (6 bases). The CDR3 consists of 16 residues. The ends were cut back, 2 bases at V and 0 bases at J, with 15 bases in the middle. Germline-derived CDR1 and CDR2 are SGHNT and YYREEE (reference sequence). This chain's CDR3 is CASSFGGQRLSYEQYF. CDR3 in DNA: TGTGCCAGCAGCTTCGGAGGACAGAGACTCTCCTACGAGCAGTACTTC. The whole variable domain, remainder taken from reference TRBV5-4 and TRBJ2-7, is ETGVTQSPTHLIKTRGQQVTLRCSSQSGHNTVSWYQQALGQGPQFIFQYYREEENGRGNFPPRFSGLQFPNYSSELNVNALELDDSALYLCASSFGGQRLSYEQYFGPGTRLTVT.

There are a few counts of this clone. This chain uses TRBV4-1 with TRBJ2-3; TRBD2 matches at 9 bases. The CDR3 loop spans 17 amino acids. Germline V gene sequence: CDR1 MGHRA, CDR2 YSYEKL. V was clipped by 0 bases and J by 2 bases; unmatched bases: 6. The CDR3 nucleotides read TGCGCCAGCAGCCAAGATCCCCTAGCGGGACACACAGATACGCAGTATTTT. This gives the protein CASSQDPLAGHTDTQYF.

This clone has a handful of counts. The chain employs TRBV4-1 and TRBJ2-1; D possibly corresponds to TRBD2 (6 bases). With 0 bases removed from V and 2 bases from J, the gap between germline ends came to 17 bases. The CDR3 loop spans 18 amino acids. In germline, CDR1 is MGHRA, CDR2 YSYEKL. CDR3 coding DNA: TGCGCCAGCAGCCAAGACCCCACTAGCACTCTCCCCTACAATGAGCAGTTCTTC. Amino acids: CASSQDPTSTLPYNEQFF.